This T cell receptor beta chain stems from a study of cytomegalovirus exposure and HLA in healthy donors. This clone was counted once. What it binds is not known. A multiplex PCR was run with 60 Vbeta primers and 13 Jbeta primers. Method: immunoSEQ multiplex PCR; TCRdb's copy keeps in-frame clones and lacks some. The data show under 110,000 clones, about four fifths seen once. Whole-study findings and limits: Specificity of three CMV-associated chains for CMV antigens was verified in vitro.

Sequenced sample: PBMCs. The sequence derives from a woman between 40 and 50 years old in good health and CMV-seronegative.

The CDR3 loop reads CASSNNRGSTDTQYF. DNA for the CDR3: TGTGCCAGTAGCAATAACAGGGGCAGCACAGATACGCAGTATTTT. The chain combines TRBV19 with TRBJ2-3, with 7 bases aligning to TRBD1. The junction had 6 bases not matched to a gene; V was cut back by 6 bases and J by 0 bases. CDR1 LNHDA and CDR2 SQIVND come from the germline V gene (reference sequence). The CDR3 sequence is 15 residues long.